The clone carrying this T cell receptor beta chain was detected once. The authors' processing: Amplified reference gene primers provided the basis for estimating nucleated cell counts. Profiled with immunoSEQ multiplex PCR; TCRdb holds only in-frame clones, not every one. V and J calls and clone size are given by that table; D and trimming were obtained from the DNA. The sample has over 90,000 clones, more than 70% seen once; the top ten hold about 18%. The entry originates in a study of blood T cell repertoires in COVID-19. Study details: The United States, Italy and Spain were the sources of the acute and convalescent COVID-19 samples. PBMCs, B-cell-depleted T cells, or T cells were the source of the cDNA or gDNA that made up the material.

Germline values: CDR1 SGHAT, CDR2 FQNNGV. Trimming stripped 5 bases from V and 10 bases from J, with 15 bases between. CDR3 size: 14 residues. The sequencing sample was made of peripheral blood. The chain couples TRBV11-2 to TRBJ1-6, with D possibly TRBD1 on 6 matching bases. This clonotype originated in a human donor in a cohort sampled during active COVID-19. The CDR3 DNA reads TGTGCCAGCAGCCTCTGGACAGTAGGGTCACCCCTCCACTTT. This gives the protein CASSLWTVGSPLHF.